Described below is a single T cell receptor (beta chain) sequence and its context. The specificity of this receptor is unknown. No quality values exist for individual bases; no much larger clone is one base distant. These data come from a study of blood T cell repertoires in COVID-19 (TCRdb year 2020). Regarding the study in general: Samples from collaborators originated in the United States, Italy and Spain and spanned both the acute and convalescent phases of COVID-19. A freely available public database, intended as a resource for researchers studying the immune response to SARS-CoV-2, is where the repertoires were released. Deeply sampled blood TCRbeta repertoires from subjects exposed to, actively infected with, or recovered from COVID-19 were included in the dataset. The material from the prospective study consisted of cDNA or gDNA derived from T cells, B-cell-depleted T cells, or PBMCs. Nearly every sample came with metadata listing a de-identified subject ID, COVID-19 status, age in years and sex. Where available, HLA class I and class II types were taken from metadata supplied by the sample provider and were not determined by assay-based typing. Samples were obtained from the ongoing ImmuneRACE study (first 160 participants) and from 1,000 to 1,500 subjects provided by 6 global collaborators. General findings and caveats noted by the study authors: The amount of clinical and demographic metadata varied by source and participant and was provided uncurated.

TCRbeta CDR3 regions were amplified from genomic DNA using the immunoSEQ Assay, a bias-controlled multiplex PCR. Concerning the study's data processing: The number of nucleated cells in each sample was estimated by amplification of reference gene primers within the assay. To quantify the absolute abundance of each unique TCRbeta CDR3 rearrangement, sequence reads were collapsed and filtered. For each sample, productive Simpson clonality was calculated by taking the square root of Simpson's diversity index across productive rearrangements. The immuneACCESS repertoire file appears here via TCRdb, limited to in-frame rearrangements. These files lack a portion of the clones; in checked studies, under half of the deficit traces to unresolved V genes, and the cause of the others is not known. The DNA was the basis for D and trimming; V, J and clone size are from that table. This sample gives about 260,000 clones in total; less than 90% of them show up just once. Roughly 4% of the sample is in the top ten clones.

Another Seattle source contributed samples from volunteer blood donors who had recovered from COVID-19. Collaborating institutions collected whole blood in K2EDTA tubes following their own protocols. For TCRbeta analysis, collaborator samples were shipped as frozen whole blood, as isolated PBMCs, or as DNA extracted from either sample type. The TCR originated in a man aged 60 to 75 who had recovered from COVID-19. Sequencing was done on a sample of peripheral blood.

Read as DNA, the sequence is TGTGCCAGCAGCGTAGAGGGATGGGGCGGGGGGACCCAAGAGACCCAGTACTTC. It encodes CASSVEGWGGGTQETQYF. Rearrangement joined TRBV9 to TRBJ2-5; 8 central bases correspond to TRBD2. At the junction V is shortened by 0 bases and J by 1 base; bases outside the gene matches: 11. The germline V gene provides CDR1 SGDLS and CDR2 YYNGEE. Measured from the cysteine to the phenylalanine, the CDR3 is 18 residues long. Just CDR3 DNA is preserved here, 54 bases in frame from base 1.